The clone carrying this T cell receptor beta chain was seen at least ten times. Its specificity is unknown. This sample is drawn from a study of CD8 T cells in ankylosing spondylitis. The study's findings and limits: Reportedly, disease-linked clones are significantly enriched in ankylosing spondylitis patients' matched synovial fluid.

TCRdb reprocessed the 5' RACE reads via MiXCR and lists one record per CDR3 protein. The top ten hold about 1.4% of the sample, which has approximately 42,000 distinct CDR3 sequences, roughly 11% seen once. The V segment lost 3 bases and the J segment 5 bases; nucleotides outside the gene matches: 5. The V gene's germline CDR1 is DFQATT and CDR2 SNEGSKA (reference sequence). The CDR3 length is 13 residues. This rearrangement joins TRBV20-1 to TRBJ1-1; 8 bases match TRBD1. This receptor was taken from a male donor with ankylosing spondylitis or in good health (not recorded which). Material for sequencing was blood, either unsorted or a sorted T cell fraction (not recorded which). As DNA, the CDR3 is TGCAGTGCTAGCGGTCGGACAGGGACTGAAGCTTTCTTT. This codes for CSASGRTGTEAFF.